A single sample gave rise to the 8 T cell receptor beta chains below, sequenced in a study of blood T cell repertoires in COVID-19. Clones were read by immunoSEQ multiplex PCR, and TCRdb kept only the in-frame ones, dropping some. The sample has under 250,000 clones; approximately 85% are singletons. Sequencing used peripheral blood. The receptors come from a man older than 75 with acute or convalescent COVID-19.

This rearrangement joins TRBV4-3 to TRBJ1-1; D may be TRBD1 (5 bases). V lost 0 bases and J 4 bases, leaving 12 bases between the germline ends. Germline CDR1 and CDR2: LGHNA and YSLEER. This CDR3 has 15 residues. CDR3 in DNA: TGCGCCAGCAGCCAAGAACCGGGGGTAGGCACTGAAGCTTTCTTT. This gives the protein CASSQEPGVGTEAFF.

V and J are TRBV28 and TRBJ2-1, with 14 bases that match TRBD2. The V and J ends lost 5 bases and 10 bases, in that order; junction bases with no gene match: 7. This CDR3 comprises 15 residues. Germline V lookup: CDR1 MDHEN, CDR2 SYDVKM. In DNA, the CDR3 is TGTGCCAGCAGTCCGACTAGCGGGAGGGCAGACGAGCAGTTCTTC. It is translated as CASSPTSGRADEQFF.

V gene TRBV9 combines with J gene TRBJ1-5; D is undetermined. Trimming left V 1 base short and J 0 bases short, with 5 bases between. Germline V gene lookup returns CDR1 SGDLS and CDR2 YYNGEE. The CDR3 is made up of 14 amino acids. CDR3 DNA sequence: TGTGCCAGCAGCGTATCAGGTAGCAATCAGCCCCAGCATTTT. Translation gives CASSVSGSNQPQHF.

This clone was found once. This sequence joins TRBV6-5 and TRBJ1-4; D gene unclear. Trimming left V 7 bases short and J 4 bases short, with 10 bases between. The CDR3 runs to 13 residues. Germline V lookup: CDR1 MNHEY, CDR2 SVGAGI. CDR3 in DNA: TGTGCCAGCACCCGGAGGGATAATGAAAAACTGTTTTTT. It is translated as CASTRRDNEKLFF.

The rearrangement joins TRBV3-1 (or the pseudogene TRBV3-2) to TRBJ1-1; unclear D gene. The V and J ends lost 4 bases and 0 bases respectively, with 9 bases between them. Germline CDR1 is LGHDT and CDR2 is YNNKEL (reference sequence). The CDR3 is made up of 14 amino acids. In nucleotides, the CDR3 is TGTGCCAGCAGCCCCAATTCCCTGAACACTGAAGCTTTCTTT. It translates to CASSPNSLNTEAFF.

The genes are TRBV19 and TRBJ2-5; 10 bases are a match to TRBD1. Germline V lookup: CDR1 LNHDA, CDR2 SQIVND (reference sequence). J gave up 3 bases and V 5 bases, and 3 bases lay outside the gene matches. The CDR3 covers 14 residues. The chain's CDR3 is CASSPTGGKETQYF. In DNA form, the CDR3 reads TGTGCCAGTAGTCCGACAGGGGGCAAAGAGACCCAGTACTTC.

This chain uses TRBV19 with TRBJ2-4; D possibly corresponds to TRBD1 (6 bases). Trimming shortened V by 3 bases and J by 3 bases, and 9 bases separated the two germline ends. In germline, CDR1 is LNHDA, CDR2 SQIVND (reference sequence). The length of the CDR3 is 14 residues. The CDR3 DNA reads TGTGCCAGTAGTATCCAGGGGAGCAAAAACATTCAGTACTTC. This gives the protein CASSIQGSKNIQYF.

The chain carries TRBV6-6 and TRBJ1-1; D is perhaps TRBD1 (6 bases). Germline loops: CDR1 MNHNY, CDR2 SVGAGI (reference sequence). V was pared by 5 bases and J by 5 bases, with 12 bases between. The CDR3 has 13 residues. CDR3 residues: CASSKGDRTEAFF. The CDR3 coding sequence is TGTGCCAGCAGTAAGGGGGATCGGACTGAAGCTTTCTTT.